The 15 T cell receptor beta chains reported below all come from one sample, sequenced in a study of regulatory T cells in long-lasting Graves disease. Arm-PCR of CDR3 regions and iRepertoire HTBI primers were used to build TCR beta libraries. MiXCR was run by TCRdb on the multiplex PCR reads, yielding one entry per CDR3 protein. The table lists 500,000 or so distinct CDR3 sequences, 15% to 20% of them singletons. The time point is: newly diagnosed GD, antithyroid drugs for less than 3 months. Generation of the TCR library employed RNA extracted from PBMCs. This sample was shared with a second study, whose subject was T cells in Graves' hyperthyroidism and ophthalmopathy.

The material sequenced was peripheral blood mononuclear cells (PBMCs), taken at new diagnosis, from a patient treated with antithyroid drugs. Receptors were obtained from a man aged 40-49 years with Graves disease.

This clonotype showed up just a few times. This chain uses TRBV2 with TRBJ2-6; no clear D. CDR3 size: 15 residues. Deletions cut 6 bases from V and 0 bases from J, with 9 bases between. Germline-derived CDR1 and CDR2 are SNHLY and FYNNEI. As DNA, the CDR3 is TGTGCCAGCAGAATACAGAACTCTGGGGCCAACGTCCTGACTTTC. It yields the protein CASRIQNSGANVLTF.

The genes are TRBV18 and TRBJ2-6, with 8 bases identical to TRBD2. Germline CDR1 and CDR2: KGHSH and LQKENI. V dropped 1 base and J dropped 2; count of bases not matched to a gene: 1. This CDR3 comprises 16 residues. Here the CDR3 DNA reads TGTGCCAGCTCACCACAAGCGGGAGCTGGGGCCAACGTCCTGACTTTC. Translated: CASSPQAGAGANVLTF.

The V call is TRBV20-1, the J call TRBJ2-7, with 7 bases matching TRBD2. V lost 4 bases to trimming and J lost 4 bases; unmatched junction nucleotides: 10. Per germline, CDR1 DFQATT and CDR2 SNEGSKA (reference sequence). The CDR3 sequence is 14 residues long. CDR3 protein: CSAIAGLEVYEQYF. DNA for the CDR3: TGCAGTGCTATAGCTGGACTAGAGGTATACGAGCAGTACTTC.

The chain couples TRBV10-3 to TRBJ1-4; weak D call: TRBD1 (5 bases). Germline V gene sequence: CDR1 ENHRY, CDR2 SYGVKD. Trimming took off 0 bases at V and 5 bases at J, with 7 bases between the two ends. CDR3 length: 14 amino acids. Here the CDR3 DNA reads TGTGCCATCAGTGAGTCGGGGGGAAATGAAAAACTGTTTTTT. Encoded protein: CAISESGGNEKLFF.

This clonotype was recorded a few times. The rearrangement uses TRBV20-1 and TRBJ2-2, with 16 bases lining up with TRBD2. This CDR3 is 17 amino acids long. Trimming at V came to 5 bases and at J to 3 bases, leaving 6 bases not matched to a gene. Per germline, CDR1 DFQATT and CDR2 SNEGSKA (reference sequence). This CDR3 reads CSAEGLAGGRDTGELFF. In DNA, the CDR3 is TGCAGTGCTGAGGGACTAGCGGGAGGGCGGGACACCGGGGAGCTGTTTTTT.

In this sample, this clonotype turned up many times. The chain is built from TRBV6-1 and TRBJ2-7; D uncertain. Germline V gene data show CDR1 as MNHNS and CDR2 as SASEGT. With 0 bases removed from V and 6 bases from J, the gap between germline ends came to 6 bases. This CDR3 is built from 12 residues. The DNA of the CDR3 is TGTGCCAGCAGTGAAGCTGGGGTCGAGCAGTACTTC. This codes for CASSEAGVEQYF.

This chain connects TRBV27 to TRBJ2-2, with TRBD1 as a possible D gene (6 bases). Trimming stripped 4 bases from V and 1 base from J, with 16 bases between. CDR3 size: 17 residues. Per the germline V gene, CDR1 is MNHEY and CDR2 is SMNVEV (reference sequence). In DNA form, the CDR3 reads TGTGCCAGCAGTTACTCCGGGACAATTCAGAACACCGGGGAGCTGTTTTTT. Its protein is CASSYSGTIQNTGELFF.

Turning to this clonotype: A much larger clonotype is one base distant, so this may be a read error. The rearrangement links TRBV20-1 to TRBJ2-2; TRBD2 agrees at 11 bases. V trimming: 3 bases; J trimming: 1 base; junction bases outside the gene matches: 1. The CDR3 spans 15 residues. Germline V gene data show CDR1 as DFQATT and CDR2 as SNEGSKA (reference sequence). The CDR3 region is CSASGTSGNTGELFF. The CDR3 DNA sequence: TGCAGTGCTAGTGGGACTAGCGGGAACACCGGGGAGCTGTTTTTT.

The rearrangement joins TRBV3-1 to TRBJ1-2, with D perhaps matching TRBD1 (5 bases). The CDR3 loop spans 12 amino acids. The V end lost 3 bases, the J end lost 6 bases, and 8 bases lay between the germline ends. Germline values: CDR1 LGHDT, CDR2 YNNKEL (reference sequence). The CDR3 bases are TGTGCCAGCAGCCACGTAGGGGATGGCTACACCTTC. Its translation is CASSHVGDGYTF.

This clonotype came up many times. CDR3 sequence (DNA): TGTGCCAGCAGCCAAGGACACCTCCTCTACGAGCAGTACTTC. It codes for CASSQGHLLYEQYF. The V and J genes are TRBV3-1 and TRBJ2-7; D gene ambiguous. This CDR3 has 14 residues. Germline assignment: CDR1 LGHDT and CDR2 YNNKEL (reference sequence). Trimming took 1 base from V and 3 from J, leaving 10 bases between them.

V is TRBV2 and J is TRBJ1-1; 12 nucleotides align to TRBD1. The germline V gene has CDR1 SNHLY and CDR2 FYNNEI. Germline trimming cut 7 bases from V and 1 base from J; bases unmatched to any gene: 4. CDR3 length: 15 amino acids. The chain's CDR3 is CASTRDRGPNTEAFF. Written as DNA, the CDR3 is TGTGCCAGCACACGGGACAGGGGGCCGAACACTGAAGCTTTCTTT.

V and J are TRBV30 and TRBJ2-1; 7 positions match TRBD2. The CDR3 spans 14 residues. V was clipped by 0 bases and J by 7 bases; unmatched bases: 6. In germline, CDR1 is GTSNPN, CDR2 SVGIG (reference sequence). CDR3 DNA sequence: TGTGCCTGGAGTGTGGCGGGAGTATGGAATGAGCAGTTCTTC. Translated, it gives CAWSVAGVWNEQFF.

This CDR3 reads CASKISVATRSYEQYF. The CDR3 nucleotides are TGTGCCAGCAAGATCTCGGTGGCAACACGGAGCTACGAGCAGTACTTC. The rearrangement links TRBV2 to TRBJ2-7; no reliable D call. With 7 bases removed from V and 3 bases from J, the gap between germline ends came to 22 bases. This CDR3 is 16 amino acids long. Per germline, CDR1 SNHLY and CDR2 FYNNEI.

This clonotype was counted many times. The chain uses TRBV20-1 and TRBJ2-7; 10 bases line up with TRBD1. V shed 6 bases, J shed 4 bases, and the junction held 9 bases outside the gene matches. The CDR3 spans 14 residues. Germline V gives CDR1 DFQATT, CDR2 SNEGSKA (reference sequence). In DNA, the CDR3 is TGCAGTGCAATACCGGGACAGGGGTCTTACGAGCAGTACTTC. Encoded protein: CSAIPGQGSYEQYF.

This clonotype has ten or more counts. This chain's CDR3 is CASSQVAGQRNYF. Here the CDR3 DNA reads TGTGCCAGCAGCCAAGTTGCGGGACAGAGAAATTACTTC. The chain recombines TRBV3-1 with TRBJ2-5, with D possibly matching TRBD1 (7 bases). V was shortened by 1 base and J by 14 bases, with 17 bases between the two germline ends. CDR3 length: 13 residues. CDR1 is LGHDT, CDR2 YNNKEL, per germline (reference sequence).